The entry below gives a single T cell receptor beta chain sequence along with its context. No antigen is known for it. Primers included in the PCR were 60 Vbeta and 13 Jbeta primers. Study processing details: Later, some 75 million unique TCR beta chains were counted in an analysis, and some 9.9 million of them were shared. Using immunoSEQ multiplex PCR, the repertoire was profiled, and TCRdb retains in-frame clones only, with some absent. D and trimming were read from the DNA, whereas the V and J calls and clone size are those reported in that table. The table includes nearly 300,000 clones, more than 80% detected once. The ends lost 3 bases at V and 2 bases at J; junction bases unmatched: 10. The CDR3 loop spans 18 amino acids. Germline V gene lookup returns CDR1 MDHEN and CDR2 SYDVKM. The sample belongs to a study of cytomegalovirus exposure and HLA in healthy donors. Study observations and caveats: In a later analysis, most CMV-associated TCR beta chains appeared HLA-restricted. Sequencing likely produced, as an artifact, a cluster of highly shared sequence variants.

The rearrangement links TRBV28 to TRBJ2-1; 10 bases agree with TRBD1. The clonotype was recovered from a man in his forties or fifties in good health and CMV-seropositive. Material for sequencing was PBMCs. Here the CDR3 reads CASSFHGSGQGTYNEQFF. DNA of the CDR3: TGTGCCAGCAGTTTTCACGGTTCGGGACAGGGGACCTACAATGAGCAGTTCTTC. Filled out from reference TRBV28 and TRBJ2-1, the complete variable domain reads DVKVTQSSRYLVKRTGEKVFLECVQDMDHENMFWYRQDPGLGLRLIYFSYDVKMKEKGDIPEGYSVSREKKERFSLILESASTNQTSMYLCASSFHGSGQGTYNEQFFGPGTRLTVL.